This entry concerns a single T cell receptor (beta chain). This clone was picked up one time. Its antigen target is currently unknown. No much larger clonotype is one base removed from it; base qualities were not supplied. The sample belongs to a study of shared clonotypes between healthy human individuals (dated by TCRdb to 2018 to 2020). Broadly, across the study: A couple of women and a few men aged 18 to 49 years were included in the cohort. For each donor, CD4 naive and CD4 memory were each given three plates, CD8 naive was given two plates, and CD8 memory was given one plate. To estimate repertoire size and how much clonotypes are shared between individuals, the study performed deep sequencing of blood TCR repertoires from about five healthy adults. Leukapheresis yielded between about 0.85 and 9.5 billion PBMCs per donor. Different laboratories and diverse techniques were used to prepare libraries and sequence TCR repertoires, to increase sequencing depth and limit assay-specific biases.

TCR CDR3 regions were amplified from genomic DNA by multiplex PCR using the deep immunoSEQ assay. Genomic DNA extracted from each cell subset was distributed evenly over all wells of several immunoSEQ 96-well plates, and each plate served as one replicate. For sorted subsets, each replicate PCR was loaded with 200 to 250 ng genomic DNA, equivalent to about 30,000 T cell genomes. Purified libraries were measured with a Qubit 3.0 fluorometer, size-checked on a Bioanalyzer 2100, and measured again with the KAPA Library Quantification kit. A separate single-read 150-cycle Illumina NextSeq 550 flow cell was used to sequence each immunoSEQ 96-well plate. The authors' pipeline ran thus. Because the immunoSEQ output included only junctional sequences and no quality scores, the filtering could not be the same as the filtering used for full-length reads. To assign V/J genes and CDR3, sequences were annotated against IMGT germline references using PyIR, a Python wrapper for IgBLAST v1.9. Reads with weak V/J assignments (E-value above 1e-6), missing CDR3, stop codons, out-of-frame junctions, or ambiguous translated residues were removed. A V3J clonotype was defined by an identical inferred V gene, J gene, and CDR3 amino acid sequence. Percentage overlap between repertoires was calculated by dividing the number of shared unique clonotypes by the size of the smaller repertoire. RTK rarefaction, the Chao1 estimator, and Recon v2.1 estimates of unobserved clonotypes were used to assess repertoire richness. Generation probabilities for all TCRbeta clonotypes obtained by the gDNA method from several donors were computed using OLGA. TCRdb limited this immuneACCESS table to in-frame rearrangements with V and J called. A share of clones is missing; checked studies link under half to unresolved V genes, and the rest is unexplained. The V and J calls and the clone size are those of that table, but D and trimming were determined from the DNA. The sample data list a few million clones, and around 93% of these were observed just once. Jointly, the top ten make up more than 0.35% of the sample.

The donors were healthy, HIV-negative adults with no recently reported acute infections or vaccinations. All donors were Caucasian adults living in Nashville, Tennessee, USA. CD4+ T cells were enriched through magnetic negative selection, after which naive cells were positively selected on CD45RA and the remaining negative fraction served as the memory subset. Blood was obtained by leukapheresis, after which PBMCs were separated by Ficoll-Histopaque density gradient centrifugation and cryopreserved in liquid nitrogen vapor phase. Purity and quantity of every magnetically sorted T cell population were checked by analytical flow cytometry. Genomic DNA was isolated from every sorted fraction and measured by UV absorbance on a Nanodrop 2000c. From its cysteine to its phenylalanine, the CDR3 spans 13 amino acids. The entry retains the CDR3 DNA only, 39 bases that are in frame from base 1. CDR1 SGHNT and CDR2 YYREEE are derived from the germline V gene (reference sequence). V is shortened by 3 bases, J by 6 bases, and the region joining them spans 10 bases.

Summary of the overall study and its limitations: About 5% of naive CD4, approximately 3.7% of naive CD8, about 2.5% of memory CD4, and around 0.4% of memory CD8 clonotypes were shared across several donors. Sampling was restricted to blood, and TCR repertoires in tissues likely differ from the TCR repertoires found in blood. Naive subsets generally had larger estimated clonotype richness than memory subsets did. The genetic and exposure-history diversity represented was limited by the small number of donors. Rarefaction of sorted-subset datasets indicated incomplete sequencing despite the large sequencing depth. Pairwise subsampling indicated that sequencing depth was expected to affect the degree of clonotype sharing among donors. Clonotypes shared by all four sorted-subset donors showed higher generation probabilities than non-shared clonotypes.

This TCR was recovered from a man younger than 30 in good health. Some clones in this sample may be carry-over from other donors' samples. Sequenced sample: naive CD4+ T cells from PBMCs. The sample's cell subset or site, from its label and the paper: CD45RA+ positively selected. The chain couples TRBV5-4 to TRBJ2-1; the D gene cannot be resolved reliably. The CDR3 reads CASSSTTINEQFF. In nucleotides, the sequence is TGTGCCAGCAGCTCGACCACTATCAATGAGCAGTTCTTC.